Given below is one TCR beta chain in context. The antigen is not known. This CDR3 is also generated by other DNA sequences in the sample. The data originate from a study of cytomegalovirus exposure and HLA in healthy donors. Study-level findings and limits: Across all donors, roughly uniform sequencing depth was an assumption of the presence/absence analyses. In a later analysis, parvovirus B19, influenza, CMV and Epstein-Barr virus appeared linked to several top co-occurrence clusters. Reportedly, HLA-A and HLA-B alleles of most subjects were accurately predicted from TCR beta. A list of 164 TCR beta chains associated with cytomegalovirus was given.

The germline gives CDR1 MGHRA, CDR2 YSYEKL. The CDR3 consists of 13 residues. The V end lost 1 base, the J end lost 6 bases, and 7 bases lay between the germline ends. PCR was performed using 60 Vbeta and 13 Jbeta primers. TCRdb keeps only in-frame clones here, not all; method: immunoSEQ multiplex PCR. This table has 150,000 to 200,000 clones, around three quarters appearing once. The rearrangement joins TRBV4-1 to TRBJ2-1, with D tentatively TRBD1 (6 bases). The clonotype was recovered from a man aged 35-49 years in good health and CMV-seronegative. Specimen: PBMCs. The CDR3 nucleotides are TGCGCCAGCAGCCAAGTCAGGGGCAATGAGCAGTTCTTC. Translation: CASSQVRGNEQFF.